These T cell receptor beta chains were read from a single sample in a study of OX40 agonist ivuxolimab in advanced cancers. Measured with immunoSEQ multiplex PCR; TCRdb has only the in-frame clones, and not every one. The sample contains about 30,000 clones, 70% to 85% of which appear only once. Sequencing used CD4+ or CD8+ T cells sorted from blood, obtained in a trial of the OX40 agonist ivuxolimab. Receptors were obtained from an adult with an advanced solid tumor such as melanoma, head and neck, liver or kidney cancer. CDR3s include the opening cysteine and the closing phenylalanine or tryptophan. D genes are given only for firm matches. Clone size is stated in some rows and not others, as once, few, many or a class when expanded.

clone size: NA; D gene: TRBD1; V gene: TRBV7-8; J gene: TRBJ1-2; CDR3 DNA: TGTGCCAGCAGTGAGCAGGGGGGATCTCACCTATGGCGCTACACCTTC; CDR3 protein: CASSEQGGSHLWRYTF
clone size: few; D gene: NA; V gene: TRBV23-1; J gene: TRBJ2-7; CDR3 DNA: TGCGCCAGCAGCACGCAGCGTTTCGACGAGCAGTACTTC; CDR3 protein: CASSTQRFDEQYF
clone size: NA; D gene: TRBD2; V gene: TRBV10-2; J gene: TRBJ2-7; CDR3 DNA: TGCGCCATCAGTGTGGGGAGGGGATCCTACGAGCAGTACTTC; CDR3 protein: CAISVGRGSYEQYF
clone size: NA; D gene: TRBD2; V gene: TRBV7-8; J gene: TRBJ2-2; CDR3 DNA: TGTGCCAGCAGCCTACTCAGGGAGGGGACCGGGGAGCTGTTTTTT; CDR3 protein: CASSLLREGTGELFF
clone size: NA; D gene: NA; V gene: TRBV14; J gene: TRBJ1-6; CDR3 DNA: TGTGCCAGCAGCCAAGGGTGGTGGAATTCACCCCTCCACTTT; CDR3 protein: CASSQGWWNSPLHF
clone size: NA; D gene: NA; V gene: TRBV7-9; J gene: TRBJ1-5; CDR3 DNA: TGTGCCAGCAGCTTAGGTCCGACAGATCAGCCCCAGCATTTT; CDR3 protein: CASSLGPTDQPQHF
clone size: NA; D gene: NA; V gene: TRBV2; J gene: TRBJ2-3; CDR3 DNA: TGTGCCAGCAGTGAAACGTTTAGGACCTTAGGGTTAAGTAGCACAGATACGCAGTATTTT; CDR3 protein: CASSETFRTLGLSSTDTQYF
clone size: few; D gene: TRBD1; V gene: TRBV7-6; J gene: TRBJ2-7; CDR3 DNA: TGTGCCAGCAGCTTAGATAGGGGGCCGACCTACGAGCAGTACTTC; CDR3 protein: CASSLDRGPTYEQYF
clone size: NA; D gene: NA; V gene: TRBV19; J gene: TRBJ2-1; CDR3 DNA: TGTGCCAGTAGTGAAGGGGGGGCCTACAATGAGCAGTTCTTC; CDR3 protein: CASSEGGAYNEQFF
clone size: NA; D gene: TRBD2; V gene: TRBV7-6; J gene: TRBJ2-2; CDR3 DNA: TGTGCCAGCAGCATTTCGACTAGCGGGAGGGCCTCCGGAGGCACCGGGGAGCTGTTTTTT; CDR3 protein: CASSISTSGRASGGTGELFF
clone size: NA; D gene: NA; V gene: TRBV7-8; J gene: TRBJ2-7; CDR3 DNA: TGTGCCAGCAGCTTAGACAGCCGCGAGCAGTACTTC; CDR3 protein: CASSLDSREQYF
clone size: NA; D gene: NA; V gene: TRBV4-1; J gene: TRBJ1-4; CDR3 DNA: TGCGCCAGCAGCCAAGAAGGGGGGCGAGGTAATGAAAAACTGTTTTTT; CDR3 protein: CASSQEGGRGNEKLFF
clone size: NA; D gene: TRBD1; V gene: TRBV7-6; J gene: TRBJ2-1; CDR3 DNA: TGTGCCAGCAGCTTCGGACAGGGCTATGAGCAGTTCTTC; CDR3 protein: CASSFGQGYEQFF
clone size: NA; D gene: NA; V gene: TRBV30; J gene: TRBJ2-5; CDR3 DNA: TGTGCCTGGAGTGTGGGGGACCGAGAGACCCAGTACTTC; CDR3 protein: CAWSVGDRETQYF
clone size: once; D gene: NA; V gene: TRBV7-9; J gene: TRBJ1-1; CDR3 DNA: TGTGCCAGCAGCAAAAGGACAGAAATAATTGAAGCTTTCTTT; CDR3 protein: CASSKRTEIIEAFF
clone size: NA; D gene: NA; V gene: TRBV27; J gene: TRBJ2-7; CDR3 DNA: TGTGCCAGCAGTTTATTCATAGGGGCCTACTACGAGCAGTACTTC; CDR3 protein: CASSLFIGAYYEQYF
clone size: NA; D gene: TRBD2; V gene: TRBV13; J gene: TRBJ2-3; CDR3 DNA: TGTGCCACCTCTAGCGGGAGTCTCAAAGATACGCAGTATTTT; CDR3 protein: CATSSGSLKDTQYF
clone size: NA; D gene: NA; V gene: TRBV7-9; J gene: TRBJ1-2; CDR3 DNA: TGTGCCAGCAGCTTAATTGGGTCAATCCCCAAGTTCTCCTATGGCTACACCTTC; CDR3 protein: CASSLIGSIPKFSYGYTF
clone size: few; D gene: NA; V gene: TRBV9; J gene: TRBJ1-1; CDR3 DNA: TGTGCCAGCAGCTCCACGGGGGCAGGGAATGAAGCTTTCTTT; CDR3 protein: CASSSTGAGNEAFF
clone size: NA; D gene: NA; V gene: TRBV5-8; J gene: TRBJ1-2; CDR3 DNA: TGTGCCAGCAGCTTGGTCGAACGGACAGACTCAACTATGGCTTACACCTTC; CDR3 protein: CASSLVERTDSTMAYTF
clone size: NA; D gene: TRBD2; V gene: TRBV29-1; J gene: TRBJ2-7; CDR3 DNA: TGCAGCGTGTCCCACGGCGGGGGGGCGGAAGAGCAGTACTTC; CDR3 protein: CSVSHGGGAEEQYF
clone size: NA; D gene: NA; V gene: TRBV19; J gene: TRBJ2-2; CDR3 DNA: TGTGCCAGTGCGACGGGGGACATCATCTCCGGGGAGCTGTTTTTT; CDR3 protein: CASATGDIISGELFF
clone size: NA; D gene: NA; V gene: TRBV2; J gene: TRBJ1-2; CDR3 DNA: TGTGCCAGCAGTGAAGCGGCTAGCTATGGCTACACCTTC; CDR3 protein: CASSEAASYGYTF
clone size: few; D gene: NA; V gene: TRBV7-9; J gene: TRBJ2-6; CDR3 DNA: TGTGCCAGCAGCTTAGAACAACTGGCGGCTGGGGCCAACGTCCTGACTTTC; CDR3 protein: CASSLEQLAAGANVLTF
clone size: NA; D gene: NA; V gene: TRBV7-9; J gene: TRBJ2-7; CDR3 DNA: TGTGCCAGCAGCTTCGAAGGGGACACCTACGAGCAGTACTTC; CDR3 protein: CASSFEGDTYEQYF
clone size: NA; D gene: NA; V gene: TRBV9; J gene: TRBJ1-6; CDR3 DNA: TGTGCCAGCAGCGGACACTATAATTCACCCCTCCACTTT; CDR3 protein: CASSGHYNSPLHF
clone size: NA; D gene: NA; V gene: TRBV5-8; J gene: TRBJ2-7; CDR3 DNA: TGTGCCAGCAGCTTGGTCGCGGACAACTACGAGCAGTACTTC; CDR3 protein: CASSLVADNYEQYF
clone size: NA; D gene: TRBD1; V gene: TRBV30; J gene: TRBJ1-5; CDR3 DNA: TGTGCCTGGAGTGAGACAGGGTCCGGTCAGCCCCAGCATTTT; CDR3 protein: CAWSETGSGQPQHF
clone size: once; D gene: NA; V gene: TRBV5-1; J gene: TRBJ2-7; CDR3 DNA: TGCGCCAGCAGCGGGGGCCCGCCCTACGAGCAGTACTTC; CDR3 protein: CASSGGPPYEQYF
clone size: NA; D gene: TRBD1; V gene: TRBV27; J gene: TRBJ2-1; CDR3 DNA: TGTGCCAGCAGTAAGACAGGGTCGTGCTCCTACAATGAGCAGTTCTTC; CDR3 protein: CASSKTGSCSYNEQFF
clone size: NA; D gene: TRBD2; V gene: TRBV11-3; J gene: TRBJ2-1; CDR3 DNA: TGTGCCAGCAGCTTATCCAGCCGACTAGCGGGGAACAATGAGCAGTTCTTC; CDR3 protein: CASSLSSRLAGNNEQFF
clone size: NA; D gene: NA; V gene: TRBV9; J gene: TRBJ1-2; CDR3 DNA: TGTGCCAGCAGCGTAGAAAGTATGGCGGGGGCTTTAGGCTACACCTTC; CDR3 protein: CASSVESMAGALGYTF
clone size: NA; D gene: NA; V gene: TRBV7-9; J gene: TRBJ1-1; CDR3 DNA: TGTGCCAGCAGCTTAGGAAGTTCAGTCGGGGGACCCCCTGATGAAGCTTTCTTT; CDR3 protein: CASSLGSSVGGPPDEAFF
clone size: NA; D gene: TRBD1; V gene: TRBV19; J gene: TRBJ2-7; CDR3 DNA: TGTGCCAGTAAGGACAGGGGACTTGCCGAGCAGTACTTC; CDR3 protein: CASKDRGLAEQYF
clone size: few; D gene: TRBD2; V gene: TRBV7-6; J gene: TRBJ2-1; CDR3 DNA: TGTGCCAGCAGCTTGGGTTTTTCGGGAGGGTCCTACAATGAGCAGTTCTTC; CDR3 protein: CASSLGFSGGSYNEQFF
clone size: NA; D gene: NA; V gene: TRBV9; J gene: TRBJ2-5; CDR3 DNA: TGTGCCAGCAGCGCCGGGACTGAGGATCAAGAGACCCAGTACTTC; CDR3 protein: CASSAGTEDQETQYF
clone size: NA; D gene: TRBD1; V gene: TRBV9; J gene: TRBJ1-1; CDR3 DNA: TGTGCCAGCAGCGTAGGTTTAAGGAGGGAACAGGGGGATAGTGGCACTGAAGCTTTCTTT; CDR3 protein: CASSVGLRREQGDSGTEAFF
clone size: once; D gene: NA; V gene: TRBV30; J gene: TRBJ1-1; CDR3 DNA: TGTGCCTGGAGTGTAGGAGGACAGAACATTGAAGCTTTCTTT; CDR3 protein: CAWSVGGQNIEAFF
clone size: NA; D gene: NA; V gene: TRBV21-1; J gene: TRBJ1-4; CDR3 DNA: TGTGCCAGCAGTCACCTGGGACGGGATGAAAAACTGTTTTTT; CDR3 protein: CASSHLGRDEKLFF
clone size: NA; D gene: TRBD1; V gene: TRBV5-1; J gene: TRBJ2-7; CDR3 DNA: TGCGCCAGCAGCTCCGGGACAGGGGGTAAGGGCTACGAGCAGTACTTC; CDR3 protein: CASSSGTGGKGYEQYF
clone size: few; D gene: TRBD2; V gene: TRBV2; J gene: TRBJ2-7; CDR3 DNA: TGTGCCAGCAGTGAGTTTGAACTAGCGGATTACTACGAGCAGTACTTC; CDR3 protein: CASSEFELADYYEQYF
clone size: NA; D gene: NA; V gene: TRBV7-3; J gene: TRBJ2-3; CDR3 DNA: TGTGCCAGCAGCTTACTCCCGGGGGTTCAAGATACGCAGTATTTT; CDR3 protein: CASSLLPGVQDTQYF
clone size: NA; D gene: NA; V gene: TRBV12-5; J gene: TRBJ2-2; CDR3 DNA: TGTGCTAGTGGTTTTGGACTAACCACCGGGGAGCTGTTTTTT; CDR3 protein: CASGFGLTTGELFF
clone size: NA; D gene: NA; V gene: TRBV5-1; J gene: TRBJ1-2; CDR3 DNA: TGCGCCAGCAGCTTGCGGACGGAAGGCTACACCTTC; CDR3 protein: CASSLRTEGYTF
clone size: NA; D gene: TRBD2; V gene: TRBV27; J gene: TRBJ2-5; CDR3 DNA: TGTGCCAGCAGTCCAGGACTAGCGGGGGCCCCTCTATGGGCCCAGTACTTC; CDR3 protein: CASSPGLAGAPLWAQYF
clone size: medium-sized; D gene: NA; V gene: TRBV4-1; J gene: TRBJ2-7; CDR3 DNA: TGCGCCAGCAGCCAAGAGGGGGTGATAAACTACGAGCAGTACTTC; CDR3 protein: CASSQEGVINYEQYF
clone size: NA; D gene: TRBD1; V gene: TRBV19; J gene: TRBJ2-5; CDR3 DNA: TGTGCCAGTAGTATAATGACAGGGGCCCAAGAGACCCAGTACTTC; CDR3 protein: CASSIMTGAQETQYF
clone size: NA; D gene: TRBD2; V gene: TRBV12-5; J gene: TRBJ2-5; CDR3 DNA: TGTGCTAGTGGTTTGAGCGGGGGGGCGGAGGAGACCCAGTACTTC; CDR3 protein: CASGLSGGAEETQYF
clone size: NA; D gene: NA; V gene: TRBV2; J gene: TRBJ1-3; CDR3 DNA: TGTGCCAGCAGTGACTTTTCTGGAAACACCATATATTTT; CDR3 protein: CASSDFSGNTIYF
clone size: NA; D gene: NA; V gene: TRBV28; J gene: TRBJ2-1; CDR3 DNA: TGTGCCAGCAGTTTATCGGTTGAGCAGTTCTTC; CDR3 protein: CASSLSVEQFF
clone size: NA; D gene: NA; V gene: TRBV4-1; J gene: TRBJ2-1; CDR3 DNA: TGCGCCAGCAGCCAAGTTGGGGGGAGTGAGCAGTTCTTC; CDR3 protein: CASSQVGGSEQFF
clone size: NA; D gene: TRBD1; V gene: TRBV16; J gene: TRBJ2-5; CDR3 DNA: TGTGCCAGCAGCCCAGGGACAGGACACCAAGAGACCCAGTACTTC; CDR3 protein: CASSPGTGHQETQYF
clone size: NA; D gene: TRBD1; V gene: TRBV10-2; J gene: TRBJ2-1; CDR3 DNA: TGCGCCACCACAGGGACAGGGTTAAATGAGCAGTTCTTC; CDR3 protein: CATTGTGLNEQFF